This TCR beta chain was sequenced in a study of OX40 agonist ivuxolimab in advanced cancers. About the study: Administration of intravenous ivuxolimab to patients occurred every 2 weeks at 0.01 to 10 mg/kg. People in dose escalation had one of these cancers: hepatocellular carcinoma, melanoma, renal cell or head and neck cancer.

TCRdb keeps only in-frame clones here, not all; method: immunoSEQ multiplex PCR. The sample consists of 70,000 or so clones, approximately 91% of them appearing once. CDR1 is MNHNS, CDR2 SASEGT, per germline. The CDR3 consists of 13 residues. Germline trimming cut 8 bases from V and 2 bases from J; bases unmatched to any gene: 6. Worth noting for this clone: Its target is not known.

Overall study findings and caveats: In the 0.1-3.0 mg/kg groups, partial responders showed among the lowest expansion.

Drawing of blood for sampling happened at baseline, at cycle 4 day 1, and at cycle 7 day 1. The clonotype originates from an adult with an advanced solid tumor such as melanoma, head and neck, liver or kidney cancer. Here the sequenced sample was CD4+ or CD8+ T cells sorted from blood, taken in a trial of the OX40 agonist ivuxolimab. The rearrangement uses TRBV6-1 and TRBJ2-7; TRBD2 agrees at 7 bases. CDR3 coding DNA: TGTGCCAGCGGGGGGGGTTTTCCCTACGAGCAGTACTTC. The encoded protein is CASGGGFPYEQYF.